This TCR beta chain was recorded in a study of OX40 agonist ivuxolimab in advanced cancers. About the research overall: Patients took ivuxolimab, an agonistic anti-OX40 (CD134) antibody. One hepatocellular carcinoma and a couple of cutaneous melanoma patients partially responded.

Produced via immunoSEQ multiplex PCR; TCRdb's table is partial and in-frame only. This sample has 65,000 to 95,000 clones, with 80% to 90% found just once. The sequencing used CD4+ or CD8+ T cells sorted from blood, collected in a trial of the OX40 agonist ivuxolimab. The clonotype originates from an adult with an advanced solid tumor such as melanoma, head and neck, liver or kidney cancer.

CDR3 coding DNA: TGTGCCAGCAGCTTACCGGCGGACGAGCAGTACTTC. Translation gives CASSLPADEQYF. The chain employs TRBV7-2 and TRBJ2-7; D call uncertain. The CDR3 runs to 12 residues. Germline CDR1 SGHTA, CDR2 FQGNSA. The V end was cut by 2 bases, the J end by 5 bases, with 7 bases between.